Listed below are T cell receptor beta chains from one sample, sequenced in a study of shared clonotypes between healthy human individuals. The data were produced by immunoSEQ multiplex PCR, yet TCRdb's version contains in-frame clones alone and is incomplete. The sample lists about 2.2 million clones, approximately 92% seen once, with over 1.5% in the top ten. The sample taken for sequencing was naive CD8+ T cells from PBMCs. These receptors came from a man aged 18 to 30 in good health. Some clones in this sample may be carry-over from other donors' samples. Each CDR3 is given with its conserved first and last residue. The order of the fields is V gene, J gene, D gene, clone size, CDR3 DNA, CDR3 protein. D genes are given only for firm matches. Clone size is stated in some rows and not others, as once, few, many or a class when expanded.

TRBV7-9	TRBJ2-7	TRBD2	-	TGTGCCAGCAGCTTAGAGGCGTCGGGAGGTTACGAGCAGTACTTC	CASSLEASGGYEQYF
TRBV5-8	TRBJ1-5	-	-	TGTGCCAGCAGTCCACGATCGGGCTTAAGGTGGGGGCCCCAGCATTTT	CASSPRSGLRWGPQHF
TRBV15	TRBJ1-1	-	-	TGTGCCACCAGTACAAAAGACAGACTTGATATTTTCTTT	CATSTKDRLDIFF
TRBV7-2	TRBJ2-4	TRBD2	-	TGTGCCAGCAGCTCGGGGGGGGTTCTAGCCAAAAACATTCAGTACTTC	CASSSGGVLAKNIQYF
TRBV5-1	TRBJ2-7	TRBD2	-	TGCGCCAGCAGCTTGGAAGTCCTTGAACTAGCGGGTGAGGTTATACCCTACGAGCAGTACTTC	CASSLEVLELAGEVIPYEQYF
TRBV6-5	TRBJ2-1	-	-	TGTGCCAGCTTACCTTCCGAGGCGGGTGAGCAGTTCTTC	CASLPSEAGEQFF
TRBV25-1	TRBJ2-1	-	-	TGTGCCAGCAGTGGAAAACAGGGCGCCCGTTTAGATGAGCAGTTCTTC	CASSGKQGARLDEQFF
TRBV5-6	TRBJ2-7	-	once	TGTGCCAGCAGCTCCGCGGGAACCGCCTACGAGCAGTACTTC	CASSSAGTAYEQYF
TRBV19	TRBJ1-1	-	-	TGTGCCAGTAGAGGGGCGTTGGGGGAAGCTTTCTTT	CASRGALGEAFF
TRBV19	TRBJ2-7	-	-	TGTGCCAGTACCAACGACAGGAACGAGCAGTACTTC	CASTNDRNEQYF
TRBV6-5	TRBJ1-1	-	-	TGTGCCAGCAGTTCCGCAGGGTACACTGAAGCTTTCTTT	CASSSAGYTEAFF
TRBV7-2	TRBJ1-1	-	-	TGTGCCAGCATCATCCTCCCCGGTGGCACTGAAGCTTTCTTT	CASIILPGGTEAFF
TRBV9	TRBJ2-5	TRBD2	-	TGTGCCAGCAGCTTTACAGGACTAGCGGGAGAGACCCAGTACTTC	CASSFTGLAGETQYF
TRBV5-1	TRBJ1-1	-	few	TGCGCCAGCAGCTTGGAACGGACTGAAGCTTTCTTT	CASSLERTEAFF
TRBV7-6	TRBJ2-1	-	-	TGTGCCAGCAGCTTAATCTCCTCCCCGGACAGAGAGCAGTTCTTC	CASSLISSPDREQFF
TRBV7-9	TRBJ2-5	TRBD2	-	TGTGCCAGCAGAGGGATTGGTCCCCTAGCGGGAGAGGGGGAGACCCAGTACTTC	CASRGIGPLAGEGETQYF